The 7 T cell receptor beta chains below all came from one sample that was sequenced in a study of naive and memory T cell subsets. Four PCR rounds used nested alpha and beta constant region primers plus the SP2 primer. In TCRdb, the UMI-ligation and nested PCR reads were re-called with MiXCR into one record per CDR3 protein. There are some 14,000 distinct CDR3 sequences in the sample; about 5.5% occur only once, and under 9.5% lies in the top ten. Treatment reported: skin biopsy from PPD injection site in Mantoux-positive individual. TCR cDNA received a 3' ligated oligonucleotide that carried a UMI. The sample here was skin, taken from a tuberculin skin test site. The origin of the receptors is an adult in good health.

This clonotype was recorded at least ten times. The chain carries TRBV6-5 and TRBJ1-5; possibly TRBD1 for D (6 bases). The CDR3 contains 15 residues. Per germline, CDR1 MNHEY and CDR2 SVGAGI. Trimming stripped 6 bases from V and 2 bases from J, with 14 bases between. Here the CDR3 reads CASRRTASGNQPQHF. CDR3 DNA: TGTGCCAGCAGAAGGACAGCTTCAGGCAATCAGCCCCAGCATTTT.

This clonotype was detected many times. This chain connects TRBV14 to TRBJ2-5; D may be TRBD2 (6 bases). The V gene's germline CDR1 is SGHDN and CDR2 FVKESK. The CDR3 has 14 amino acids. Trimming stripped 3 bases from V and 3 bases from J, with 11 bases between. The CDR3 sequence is CASSQGTFEETQYF. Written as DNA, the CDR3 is TGTGCCAGCAGCCAGGGGACTTTTGAAGAGACCCAGTACTTC.

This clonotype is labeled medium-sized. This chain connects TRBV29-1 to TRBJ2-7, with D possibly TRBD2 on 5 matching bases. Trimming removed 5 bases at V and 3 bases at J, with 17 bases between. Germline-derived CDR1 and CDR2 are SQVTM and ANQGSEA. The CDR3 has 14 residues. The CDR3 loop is CSVLFRGKVYEQYF. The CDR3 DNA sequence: TGCAGCGTTCTCTTCCGGGGAAAGGTCTACGAGCAGTACTTC.

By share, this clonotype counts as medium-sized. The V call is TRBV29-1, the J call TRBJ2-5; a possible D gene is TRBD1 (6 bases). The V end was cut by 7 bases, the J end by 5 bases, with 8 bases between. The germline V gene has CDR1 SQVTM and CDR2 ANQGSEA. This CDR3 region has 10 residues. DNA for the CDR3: TGCAGCGCAGGGGATGAGACCCAGTACTTC. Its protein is CSAGDETQYF. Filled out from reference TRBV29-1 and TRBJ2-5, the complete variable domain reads SAVISQKPSRDICQRGTSLTIQCQVDSQVTMMFWYRQQPGQSLTLIATANQGSEATYESGFVIDKFPISRPNLTFSTLTVSNMSPEDSSIYLCSAGDETQYFGPGTRLLVL.

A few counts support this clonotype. CDR3 DNA sequence: TGTGCCAGCAGGGCCCTGGGGAGGAGGGAGCTGTTTTTT. Translation: CASRALGRRELFF. This sequence joins TRBV7-2 and TRBJ2-2; a weak D match, TRBD2 (6 bases). Trimming removed 6 bases from V and 9 bases from J, with 14 bases in between. CDR3 length: 13 residues. The germline gives CDR1 SGHTA, CDR2 FQGNSA. Variable domain in full (rest from reference TRBV7-2 and TRBJ2-2): GAGVSQSPSNKVTEKGKDVELRCDPISGHTALYWYRQSLGQGLEFLIYFQGNSAPDKSGLPSDRFSAERTGGSVSTLTIQRTQQEDSAVYLCASRALGRRELFFGEGSRLTVL.

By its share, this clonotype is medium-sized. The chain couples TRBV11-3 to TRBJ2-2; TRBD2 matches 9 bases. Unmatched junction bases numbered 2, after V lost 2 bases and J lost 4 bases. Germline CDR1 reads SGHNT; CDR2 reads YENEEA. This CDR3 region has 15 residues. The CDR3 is CASSLRGGATGELFF. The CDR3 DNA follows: TGTGCCAGCAGCTTACGCGGGGGGGCCACCGGGGAGCTGTTTTTT.

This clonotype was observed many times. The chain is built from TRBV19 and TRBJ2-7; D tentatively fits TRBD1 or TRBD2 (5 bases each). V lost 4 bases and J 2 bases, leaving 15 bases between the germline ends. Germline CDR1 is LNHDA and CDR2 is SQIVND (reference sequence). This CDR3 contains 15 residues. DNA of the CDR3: TGTGCCAGTAGTAATCAGGGACCGGGCCCCTACGAGCAGTACTTC. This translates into CASSNQGPGPYEQYF. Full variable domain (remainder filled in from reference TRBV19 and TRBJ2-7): DGGITQSPKYLFRKEGQNVTLSCEQNLNHDAMYWYRQDPGQGLRLIYYSQIVNDFQKGDIAEGYSVSREKKESFPLTVTSAQKNPTAFYLCASSNQGPGPYEQYFGPGTRLTVT.